The 26 T cell receptor beta chains below come from one sample, sequenced in a study of cytomegalovirus exposure and HLA in healthy donors. Primers included in the PCR were 60 Vbeta and 13 Jbeta primers. Assay: immunoSEQ multiplex PCR; the TCRdb copy retains only in-frame clones and omits some. The table lists 150,000 to 200,000 clones, approximately 81% of them singletons. What was sequenced was PBMCs. The receptors derive from a woman between 50 and 59 years old in good health and CMV-seronegative.

The CDR3 sequence: CATSKGAAYEQYF. The CDR3 bases are TGTGCCACCAGCAAGGGGGCCGCCTACGAGCAGTACTTC. The gene calls are TRBV15 and TRBJ2-7; 7 bases map to TRBD1. CDR3 length: 13 amino acids. Germline V gene data show CDR1 as LNHNV and CDR2 as YYDKDF (reference sequence). Trimming cost V 4 bases and J 2 bases; bases outside gene matches: 2.

The chain has TRBV4-2 and TRBJ1-3; D remains ambiguous. Germline assignment: CDR1 LGHNA and CDR2 YNFKEQ. The CDR3 totals 15 residues. Trimming pared 2 bases from V and 0 bases from J, leaving 8 bases between. CDR3 sequence reads: CASSQLRGSGNTIYF. The CDR3 nucleotides are TGTGCCAGCAGCCAACTGCGGGGCTCTGGAAACACCATATATTTT.

The chain links TRBV4-1 to TRBJ2-5, with 9 nucleotides matching TRBD1. Germline V gene data show CDR1 as MGHRA and CDR2 as YSYEKL. V shed 4 bases, J shed 5 bases, and the junction held 11 bases outside the gene matches. The CDR3 is 16 residues long. CDR3 in amino acids: CASSPTGTGFRETQYF. DNA of the CDR3: TGCGCCAGCAGCCCCACCGGGACAGGGTTTCGGGAGACCCAGTACTTC.

The V and J genes are TRBV7-2 and TRBJ2-5; 11 bases map to TRBD2. The CDR3 contains 16 residues. Germline V gene data show CDR1 as SGHTA and CDR2 as FQGNSA. V lost 4 bases to trimming and J lost 5 bases; unmatched junction nucleotides: 9. DNA for the CDR3: TGTGCCAGCAGCTCATTAGCGGGGGGGCGGAGGGAGACCCAGTACTTC. It is translated as CASSSLAGGRRETQYF.

This chain uses TRBV28 with TRBJ2-2; TRBD1 agrees at 12 bases. Per germline, CDR1 MDHEN and CDR2 SYDVKM. After removal of 6 bases from V and 6 bases from J, the junction contained 5 bases not matched to a gene. The CDR3 has 15 residues. The CDR3 spells CASSRDRGRPGELFF. The CDR3 DNA follows: TGTGCCAGCAGCCGGGACAGGGGGCGCCCCGGGGAGCTGTTTTTT.

The chain has TRBV28 and TRBJ2-6, with D unclear. Trimming left V 6 bases short and J 0 bases short, with 3 bases between. Germline V gene lookup returns CDR1 MDHEN and CDR2 SYDVKM. The CDR3 totals 13 residues. In DNA, the CDR3 is TGTGCCAGCAGAGCCTCTGGGGCCAACGTCCTGACTTTC. This sequence encodes CASRASGANVLTF.

There are a few counts of this clone. Here the CDR3 DNA reads TGTGCCAGCAGCCAAAAACCGGGACTAGCGGGGTGGAATGAGCAGTTCTTC. Amino acids: CASSQKPGLAGWNEQFF. This chain joins TRBV14 and TRBJ2-1; 13 nucleotides align to TRBD2. The junction had 8 bases not matched to a gene; V was cut back by 2 bases and J by 7 bases. CDR3 length: 17 residues. Germline assignment: CDR1 SGHDN and CDR2 FVKESK.

This chain uses TRBV4-2 with TRBJ1-4; D unresolved. Germline CDR1 reads LGHNA; CDR2 reads YNFKEQ. Trimming removed 1 base at V and 0 bases at J, with 9 bases between. The CDR3 is 16 residues long. CDR3 in amino acids: CASSQAAAPTNEKLFF. The CDR3, as DNA: TGTGCCAGCAGCCAAGCGGCGGCCCCAACTAATGAAAAACTGTTTTTT.

The chain employs TRBV18 and TRBJ2-6, with 9 bases matching TRBD1. V lost 1 base and J lost 1; bases outside the gene matches: 5. The CDR3 length is 18 residues. Germline CDR1 and CDR2: KGHSH and LQKENI. CDR3: CASSPRDRAASGANVLTF. The CDR3 DNA reads as TGTGCCAGCTCACCACGGGACAGGGCAGCATCTGGGGCCAACGTCCTGACTTTC.

The chain recombines TRBV5-1 with TRBJ2-2, with 10 bases fitting TRBD2. The length of the CDR3 is 16 residues. Germline V lookup: CDR1 SGHRS, CDR2 YFSETQ. V lost 6 bases and J lost 4; bases outside the gene matches: 9. CDR3 protein: CASTTQREGRTGELFF. The CDR3 coding sequence is TGCGCCAGCACCACCCAGCGGGAGGGCCGCACCGGGGAGCTGTTTTTT.

J is TRBJ2-1 and V is TRBV6-1, with 11 positions matching TRBD2. This CDR3 spans 17 amino acids. CDR1 is MNHNS, CDR2 SASEGT, per germline. Trimming cost V 4 bases and J 4 bases; bases outside gene matches: 9. In nucleotides, the CDR3 is TGTGCCAGCAGTGGTACCGGGACTAGCGGAATATACAATGAGCAGTTCTTC. Translating gives CASSGTGTSGIYNEQFF.

The chain employs TRBV27 and TRBJ1-1; the D is unclear. V was trimmed by 3 bases and J by 11 bases, leaving 16 bases between them. Germline V CDR1 and CDR2: MNHEY, SMNVEV (reference sequence). The CDR3 length is 13 residues. CDR3 coding DNA: TGTGCCAGCAGTTTCAGTCGAGGAAACCGGGCTTTCTTT. This translates into CASSFSRGNRAFF.

This clone was detected once. This chain connects TRBV28 to TRBJ1-5; no clear D. CDR1 and CDR2 from the germline V gene are MDHEN and SYDVKM. Deletions cut 7 bases from V and 0 bases from J, with 13 bases between. The CDR3 sequence is 15 residues long. The CDR3 spells CASNWHIDSNQPQHF. CDR3 in DNA: TGTGCCAGCAATTGGCACATCGATAGCAATCAGCCCCAGCATTTT.

The chain links TRBV5-1 to TRBJ2-3; D possibly corresponds to TRBD2 (6 bases). The V gene's germline CDR1 is SGHRS and CDR2 YFSETQ. The CDR3 consists of 18 residues. V lost 0 bases and J lost 0, with 17 bases in between. The CDR3 region is CASSLDGGTPISTDTQYF. The CDR3 region has the DNA TGCGCCAGCAGCTTGGATGGCGGGACCCCAATTAGCACAGATACGCAGTATTTT.

The chain joins TRBV7-9 to TRBJ2-7; D call uncertain. CDR3 length: 15 residues. Trimming took 1 base from V and 3 from J, leaving 13 bases between them. Germline loops: CDR1 SEHNR, CDR2 FQNEAQ (reference sequence). The CDR3 DNA follows: TGTGCCAGCAGCTTAGAGTGGGCTCGCAACTACGAGCAGTACTTC. Translating it yields CASSLEWARNYEQYF.

This clone was detected a few times. One junction end does not reproduce the germline sequence, and a read error may be involved. The chain combines TRBV28 with TRBJ1-6; D remains ambiguous. The length of the CDR3 is 15 residues. CDR1 MDHEN and CDR2 SYDVKM come from the germline V gene. The CDR3 DNA is TGTGCCAGCAGTCGGGTGACCTCCTATAATTCCCCCCTCAACTTT. Residues: CASSRVTSYNSPLNF.

V usage is TRBV7-8 and J usage is TRBJ2-3; D call uncertain. This CDR3 has 16 residues. From germline, CDR1 is SGHVS and CDR2 FQNEAQ. V was pared by 2 bases and J by 4 bases, with 16 bases between. DNA for the CDR3: TGTGCCAGCAGCTTATTACGTGGGCTTGTCGCAGATACGCAGTATTTT. Its protein is CASSLLRGLVADTQYF.

This clone occurred once. J is TRBJ2-3 and V is TRBV6-6; tentative D call: TRBD1 (6 bases). With 5 bases removed from V and 0 bases from J, the gap between germline ends came to 9 bases. This CDR3 is 14 amino acids long. Germline CDR1 and CDR2: MNHNY and SVGAGI (reference sequence). The CDR3 DNA reads as TGTGCCAGCAGTACCGGACAGAGCACAGATACGCAGTATTTT. This encodes CASSTGQSTDTQYF.

This sequence joins TRBV7-2 and TRBJ2-1, with 9 bases that match TRBD2. The CDR3 is 14 residues long. The germline gives CDR1 SGHTA, CDR2 FQGNSA. J was trimmed by 10 bases and V by 1 base; bases with no gene match: 5. In DNA form, the CDR3 reads TGTGCCAGCAGCTTAGGACGCGGGAGGGGGGAGCAGTTCTTC. Translation gives CASSLGRGRGEQFF.

The table lists this clone with a few counts. The chain employs TRBV5-1 and TRBJ1-2; D gene unclear. CDR3 size: 14 residues. Germline V lookup: CDR1 SGHRS, CDR2 YFSETQ. The V gene lost 0 bases and the J gene lost 4 bases, with 10 bases spanning the gap. The CDR3 loop reads CASSLETEPYGYTF. The CDR3 DNA sequence: TGCGCCAGCAGCTTGGAAACAGAACCCTATGGCTACACCTTC. Full variable domain (outside the CDR3, taken from reference TRBV5-1 and TRBJ1-2): KAGVTQTPRYLIKTRGQQVTLSCSPISGHRSVSWYQQTPGQGLQFLFEYFSETQRNKGNFPGRFSGRQFSNSRSEMNVSTLELGDSALYLCASSLETEPYGYTFGSGTRLTVV.

V is TRBV5-5 and J is TRBJ2-3; TRBD2 matches at 7 bases. This CDR3 has 16 amino acids. The V segment lost 0 bases and the J segment 0 bases; nucleotides outside the gene matches: 4. The V gene's germline CDR1 is SGHKS and CDR2 YYEKEE (reference sequence). The CDR3: CASSLVDGGSTDTQYF. The CDR3 DNA is TGTGCCAGCAGCTTGGTTGACGGGGGGAGCACAGATACGCAGTATTTT.

The count of this clone is one. The chain links TRBV29-1 to TRBJ2-5, with a weak D call TRBD1 (6 bases). With the DNA end fitting TRBJ2-7 better, the J assignment may be wrong. This CDR3 region has 12 residues. The V gene's germline CDR1 is SQVTM and CDR2 ANQGSEA. The CDR3 protein is CSVERQGSEQYF. Written as DNA, the CDR3 is TGCAGCGTTGAAAGGCAGGGGAGCGAGCAGTACTTC.

The chain combines TRBV6-5 with TRBJ2-1, with 9 bases that match TRBD2. This CDR3 is 15 amino acids long. The ends lost 7 bases at V and 6 bases at J; junction bases unmatched: 10. Germline V gene sequence: CDR1 MNHEY, CDR2 SVGAGI. CDR3: CASTSFPSGANEQFF. CDR3 bases: TGTGCCAGCACCTCCTTCCCTAGCGGGGCCAATGAGCAGTTCTTC.

Regarding this clone: This specimen includes other DNA sequences encoding the same CDR3. The V call is TRBV5-4, the J call TRBJ2-2, with a weak D call TRBD1 (5 bases). The germline V gene encodes CDR1 SGHNT and CDR2 YYREEE (reference sequence). V was shortened by 1 base and J by 7 bases, with 8 bases between the two germline ends. CDR3 length equals 13 residues. CDR3 DNA: TGTGCCAGCAGCTTGCAGGGTAGCGGGGAGCTGTTTTTT. It codes for CASSLQGSGELFF.

J is TRBJ1-5 and V is TRBV5-6; maybe TRBD1 (5 bases). Trimming stripped 0 bases from V and 2 bases from J, with 12 bases between. The CDR3 sequence is 16 residues long. Looked up from germline, CDR1 is SGHDT and CDR2 is YYEEEE. The CDR3 sequence: CASSLGGLLGNQPQHF. The CDR3 DNA reads TGTGCCAGCAGCTTGGGGGGCCTCTTGGGCAATCAGCCCCAGCATTTT.

The rearrangement links TRBV5-1 to TRBJ1-2; 7 bases agree with TRBD1. Per germline, CDR1 SGHRS and CDR2 YFSETQ. The CDR3 runs 14 residues. V shed 0 bases and J 7 bases; nucleotides not matched to a gene: 6. The chain's CDR3 is CASSLAVTGPGYTF. DNA of the CDR3: TGCGCCAGCAGCTTGGCCGTGACAGGGCCTGGCTACACCTTC.